The 5 T cell receptor beta chains below were found in one sample sequenced in a study of resident and recirculating memory T cells in vitiligo. The data were produced by immunoSEQ multiplex PCR, yet TCRdb's version contains in-frame clones alone and is incomplete. The sample shows roughly 40,000 clones, around 90% of them seen only once. The sequenced sample was blood. These receptors were obtained from a male donor with vitiligo.

The genes are TRBV5-1 and TRBJ1-1; D uncertain. CDR1 SGHRS and CDR2 YFSETQ come from the germline V gene. V dropped 0 bases and J dropped 10 bases, with 10 bases sitting between them. The CDR3 runs 12 residues. This CDR3 reads CASSLERGRAFF. CDR3 DNA sequence: TGCGCCAGCAGCTTGGAAAGAGGGCGAGCTTTCTTT.

The V call is TRBV2, the J call TRBJ2-5; tentative D call: TRBD1 (6 bases). Trimming pared 7 bases from V and 2 bases from J, leaving 14 bases between. CDR1 and CDR2 from the germline V gene are SNHLY and FYNNEI. This CDR3 has 14 residues. In DNA, the CDR3 is TGTGCCAGCAAATGGGACATATATCAAGAGACCCAGTACTTC. This translates into CASKWDIYQETQYF.

This clone was detected a few times. This chain uses TRBV14 with TRBJ1-6; D ambiguous. Germline V gene data show CDR1 as SGHDN and CDR2 as FVKESK. The ends were cut back, 3 bases at V and 6 bases at J, with 6 bases in the middle. The CDR3 is 13 residues long. The CDR3 loop is CASSQVGNSPLHF. The CDR3 coding sequence is TGTGCCAGCAGCCAGGTCGGTAATTCACCCCTCCACTTT.

This chain uses TRBV7-3 with TRBJ2-2; D is possibly TRBD2 (6 bases). Trimming took 4 bases from V and 4 from J, leaving 10 bases between them. This CDR3 comprises 14 residues. Per germline, CDR1 SGHTA and CDR2 FQGTGA. The CDR3 sequence: CASSSGLLTGELFF. The CDR3 DNA follows: TGTGCCAGCAGCTCTGGACTACTCACCGGGGAGCTGTTTTTT.

The chain has TRBV9 and TRBJ2-7, with 11 bases that match TRBD2. Germline CDR1 is SGDLS and CDR2 is YYNGEE. The CDR3 is made up of 14 amino acids. Trimming at V came to 3 bases and at J to 4 bases, leaving 3 bases not matched to a gene. CDR3 amino acids: CASSAGLAVYEQYF. CDR3 nucleotides: TGTGCCAGCAGCGCGGGACTAGCGGTATACGAGCAGTACTTC.